A selection of T cell receptor beta chains follows, all from one sample in a study of regulatory T cells in long-lasting Graves disease. TCRdb reanalysed the multiplex PCR reads using MiXCR and keeps one entry per CDR3 protein. Of fewer than 550,000 distinct CDR3 sequences in the sample, 20% to 25% were seen once. The specimen was peripheral blood mononuclear cells (PBMCs), collected when the disease was refractory, from a patient treated with antithyroid drugs. The receptors here all came from a female donor with Graves disease. The CDR3 runs from the conserved cysteine through the conserved F or W. D genes are given only for firm matches. A clone size is listed for some rows: how often the clone was seen (once, few, many), or a class if it is expanded.

CDR3 length	clone size	V gene	D gene	J gene	CDR3 DNA	CDR3 protein
14	many	TRBV28	-	TRBJ2-7	TGTGCCAGCACCGTCGGAGGGGTGGGCTACGAGCAGTACTTC	CASTVGGVGYEQYF
13	many	TRBV28	-	TRBJ2-5	TGTGCCAGCAGCACAACAGTGGGGGAGACCCAGTACTTC	CASSTTVGETQYF
15	many	TRBV28	-	TRBJ2-7	TGTGCCAGCAGTTTACACACAGGGTTAGCCTACGAGCAGTACTTC	CASSLHTGLAYEQYF
15	few	TRBV3-1	TRBD2	TRBJ2-5	TGTGCCAGCAGCCACGGGACTAGCGGGAGGAGAGACCAGTACTTC	CASSHGTSGRRDQYF
14	many	TRBV10-3	TRBD1	TRBJ2-5	TGTGCCATCAGTGCGGGGACAGGGGAAGAGACCCAGTACTTC	CAISAGTGEETQYF
17	few	TRBV5-1	-	TRBJ1-6	TGCGCCAGCAGCTTGGCTGGGGCGCTTTCTCCGGGTTCACCCCTCCACTTT	CASSLAGALSPGSPLHF
13	-	TRBV6-1	-	TRBJ1-1	TGTGCCAGCAGTCCACGACAGAGCTCTGAAGCTTTCTTT	CASSPRQSSEAFF
18	many	TRBV27	TRBD1	TRBJ1-6	TGTGCCAGCAGTTGGGGACAGGGGGAGAGTTCCCGGAATTCACCCCTCCACTTT	CASSWGQGESSRNSPLHF
15	-	TRBV20-1	-	TRBJ2-7	TGCAGTGCTAGAGATTCGCGGGAAGGAGCCTACGAGCAGTACTTC	CSARDSREGAYEQYF
15	-	TRBV20-1	-	TRBJ2-5	TGCAGTGCTAAAAAACTGATTTTCCGAGAAGAGACCCAGTACTTC	CSAKKLIFREETQYF